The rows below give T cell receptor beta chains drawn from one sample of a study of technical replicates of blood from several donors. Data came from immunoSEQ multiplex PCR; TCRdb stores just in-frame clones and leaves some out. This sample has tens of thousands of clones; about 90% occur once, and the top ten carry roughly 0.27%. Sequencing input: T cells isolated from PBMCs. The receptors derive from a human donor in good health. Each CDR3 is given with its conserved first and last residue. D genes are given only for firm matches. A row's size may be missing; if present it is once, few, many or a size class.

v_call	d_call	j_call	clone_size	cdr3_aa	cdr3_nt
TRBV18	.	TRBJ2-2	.	CASSPGGANTGELFF	TGTGCCAGCTCACCGGGCGGGGCGAACACCGGGGAGCTGTTTTTT
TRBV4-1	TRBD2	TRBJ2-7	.	CASSPGGAGSRISYEQYF	TGCGCCAGCAGCCCGGGGGGGGCGGGGTCACGTATTTCCTACGAGCAGTACTTC
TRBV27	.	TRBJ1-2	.	CASSPEGYLYGYTF	TGTGCCAGCAGTCCCGAGGGCTACCTCTATGGCTACACCTTC
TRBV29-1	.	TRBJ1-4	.	CSAKTGNNEKLFF	TGCAGCGCCAAAACAGGGAATAATGAAAAACTGTTTTTT
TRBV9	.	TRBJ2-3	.	CASSVEGADTQYF	TGTGCCAGCAGCGTAGAAGGGGCAGATACGCAGTATTTT
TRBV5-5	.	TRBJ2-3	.	CASKSAKLALGTQYF	TGTGCCAGCAAAAGCGCGAAACTAGCCCTTGGTACGCAGTATTTT
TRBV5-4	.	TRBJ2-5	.	CASSNTGLETQYF	TGTGCCAGCAGCAACACAGGGTTAGAGACCCAGTACTTC
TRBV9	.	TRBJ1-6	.	CASSTGGRLDNSPLHF	TGTGCCAGCAGTACGGGGGGGAGGTTGGATAATTCACCCCTCCACTTT
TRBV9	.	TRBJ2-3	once	CASSVEGGVSTDTQYF	TGTGCCAGCAGCGTAGAAGGGGGGGTCAGCACAGATACGCAGTATTTT
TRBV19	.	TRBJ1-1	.	CASNDRDFDAFF	TGTGCCAGTAACGATCGGGACTTTGACGCTTTCTTT
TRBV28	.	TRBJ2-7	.	CASSDSVSSYEQYF	TGTGCCAGCAGTGATAGCGTCAGCTCCTACGAGCAGTACTTC
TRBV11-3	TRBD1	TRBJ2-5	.	CASSLTWGQPKETQYF	TGTGCCAGCAGCTTAACTTGGGGACAGCCAAAAGAGACCCAGTACTTC
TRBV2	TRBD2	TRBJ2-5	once	CASSESSGGVETQYF	TGTGCCAGCAGTGAATCGAGCGGGGGGGTAGAGACCCAGTACTTC
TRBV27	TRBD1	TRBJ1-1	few	CASSLSIGTGSEAFF	TGTGCCAGCAGTTTATCGATTGGGACAGGTTCTGAAGCTTTCTTT
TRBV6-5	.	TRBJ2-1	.	CASSYSSWRDYEQFF	TGTGCCAGCAGTTACTCGAGTTGGAGGGACTATGAGCAGTTCTTC
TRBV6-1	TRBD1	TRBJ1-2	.	CASSGTTGTGYGYTF	TGTGCCAGCAGCGGAACTACCGGGACAGGGTACGGCTACACCTTC
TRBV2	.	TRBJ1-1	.	CASSLSGRWGTEAFF	TGTGCCAGCAGCCTCAGCGGGCGCTGGGGCACTGAAGCTTTCTTT
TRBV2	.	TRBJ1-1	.	CASYAFRAKNTEAFF	TGTGCCAGCTATGCATTCAGGGCAAAGAACACTGAAGCTTTCTTT
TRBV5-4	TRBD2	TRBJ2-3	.	CASSSFSGGLTDTQYF	TGTGCCAGCAGCTCCTTTAGCGGGGGACTCACAGATACGCAGTATTTT
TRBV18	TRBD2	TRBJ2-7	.	CASSPPGGTSYEQYF	TGTGCCAGCTCACCACCCGGCGGGACTAGCTACGAGCAGTACTTC
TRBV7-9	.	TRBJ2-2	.	CASSFLAGGATGELFF	TGTGCCAGCAGCTTTTTAGCCGGCGGGGCCACCGGGGAGCTGTTTTTT
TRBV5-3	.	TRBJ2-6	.	CARSPSRQASSGANVLTF	TGTGCCAGAAGCCCCAGTAGGCAGGCCAGCTCTGGGGCCAACGTCCTGACTTTC
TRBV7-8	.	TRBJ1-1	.	CASSLAWFREAFF	TGTGCCAGCAGCTTAGCTTGGTTCCGGGAAGCTTTCTTT
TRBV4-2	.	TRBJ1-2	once	CASSQVIGRGDYGYTF	TGTGCCAGCAGCCAAGTGATCGGCAGGGGTGACTATGGCTACACCTTC
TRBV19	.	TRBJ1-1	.	CASSIGRAAGEAFF	TGTGCCAGTAGTATAGGAAGAGCAGCGGGTGAAGCTTTCTTT
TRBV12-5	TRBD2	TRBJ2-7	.	CASGLVLALAGGYEQYF	TGTGCTAGTGGTTTGGTATTAGCGCTAGCGGGGGGATACGAGCAGTACTTC
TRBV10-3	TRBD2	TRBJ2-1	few	CAISDHTSGNNEQFF	TGTGCCATCAGTGATCATACTAGCGGAAACAATGAGCAGTTCTTC
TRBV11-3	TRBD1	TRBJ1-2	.	CASSPTGGNGYTF	TGTGCCAGCAGCCCAACAGGGGGTAATGGCTACACCTTC
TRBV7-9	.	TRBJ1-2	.	CASSLAMQGSYTF	TGTGCCAGCAGCTTAGCGATGCAGGGGAGCTACACCTTC
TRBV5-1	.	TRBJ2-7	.	CASSKGTSASEQYF	TGCGCCAGCAGCAAGGGGACTTCCGCCTCCGAGCAGTACTTC
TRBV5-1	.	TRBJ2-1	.	CASSLGGGLSYNEQFF	TGCGCCAGCAGCTTGGGAGGCGGACTTTCCTACAATGAGCAGTTCTTC
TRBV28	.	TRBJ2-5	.	CASRSYSETQYF	TGTGCCAGCAGAAGTTACTCGGAGACCCAGTACTTC
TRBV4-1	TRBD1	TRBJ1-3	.	CASSQDWDSFSGNTIYF	TGCGCCAGCAGCCAAGATTGGGACAGTTTCTCTGGAAACACCATATATTTT
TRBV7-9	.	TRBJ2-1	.	CASNLPGLINNEQFF	TGTGCCAGCAACCTACCGGGACTCATAAACAATGAGCAGTTCTTC
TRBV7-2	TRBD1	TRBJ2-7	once	CASSLVPGQIRYEQYF	TGTGCCAGCAGCTTAGTACCGGGACAGATTAGGTACGAGCAGTACTTC
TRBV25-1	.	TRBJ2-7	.	CASGGNSYEQYF	TGTGCCAGCGGCGGCAACTCCTACGAGCAGTACTTC
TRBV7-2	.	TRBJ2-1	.	CAVKTWESGYNEQFF	TGTGCCGTAAAAACCTGGGAGAGCGGGTACAATGAGCAGTTCTTC
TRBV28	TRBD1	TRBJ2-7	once	CASSPWDRTIWEQYF	TGTGCCAGCAGTCCGTGGGACAGGACCATATGGGAGCAGTACTTC
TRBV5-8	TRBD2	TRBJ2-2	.	CASSRPTSGRITGELFF	TGTGCCAGCAGCCGACCCACTAGCGGGAGGATCACCGGGGAGCTGTTTTTT
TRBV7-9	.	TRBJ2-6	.	CASRPGTRGLGANVLTF	TGTGCCAGCAGGCCCGGGACACGGGGCCTGGGGGCCAACGTCCTGACTTTC
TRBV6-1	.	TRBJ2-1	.	CASSEAQGSYEQFF	TGTGCCAGCAGTGAAGCGCAGGGTTCATATGAGCAGTTCTTC
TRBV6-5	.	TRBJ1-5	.	CASSARIVGNQPQHF	TGTGCCAGCAGCGCCAGGATCGTTGGCAATCAGCCCCAGCATTTT
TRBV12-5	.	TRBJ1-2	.	CASGPGLSYGYTF	TGTGCTAGTGGCCCCGGACTTTCCTATGGCTACACCTTC
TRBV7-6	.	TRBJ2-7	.	CASSRGHPDDSYEQYF	TGTGCCAGCAGCCGAGGGCACCCGGACGATTCCTACGAGCAGTACTTC
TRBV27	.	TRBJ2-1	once	CASYREGPYNEQFF	TGTGCCAGCTACAGGGAAGGGCCCTACAATGAGCAGTTCTTC
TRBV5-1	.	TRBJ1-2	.	CASSFLTDYGYTF	TGCGCCAGCAGCTTCCTCACGGACTATGGCTACACCTTC
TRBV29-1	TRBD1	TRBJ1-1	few	CSAVPGQGVTEAFF	TGCAGCGCCGTCCCGGGACAGGGTGTCACTGAAGCTTTCTTT
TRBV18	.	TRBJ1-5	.	CASSPPSGTLNQPQHF	TGTGCCAGCTCACCACCGTCTGGGACACTCAATCAGCCCCAGCATTTT
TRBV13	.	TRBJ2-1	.	CASSVQWHNEQFF	TGTGCCAGCAGCGTTCAGTGGCACAATGAGCAGTTCTTC
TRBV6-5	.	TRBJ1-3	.	CASSPGGNTIYF	TGTGCCAGCAGTCCGGGGGGAAACACCATATATTTT
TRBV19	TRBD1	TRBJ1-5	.	CASSGGTGGVQPQHF	TGTGCCAGTAGTGGTGGGACAGGGGGCGTTCAGCCCCAGCATTTT